This TCR beta chain stems from a study of control samples from healthy donors and cancer patients. From germline, CDR1 is KGHDR and CDR2 SFDVKD. This CDR3 is built from 11 residues. V lost 1 base to trimming and J lost 11 bases, with 5 bases between them. Sequencing was performed with immunoSEQ multiplex PCR; in TCRdb, only in-frame clones are kept and a portion is missing. Seen here are 65,000 to 70,000 clones, roughly 84% observed once, and the top ten hold about 3.1%. The receptor comes from a woman aged 45-60 years with lung cancer. The chain combines TRBV24-1 with TRBJ2-1, with D uncertain. The sequenced sample consisted of PBMCs. Here the CDR3 DNA reads TGTGCCACCAGTGATTTAGGGAAGCAGTTCTTC. Protein product: CATSDLGKQFF.